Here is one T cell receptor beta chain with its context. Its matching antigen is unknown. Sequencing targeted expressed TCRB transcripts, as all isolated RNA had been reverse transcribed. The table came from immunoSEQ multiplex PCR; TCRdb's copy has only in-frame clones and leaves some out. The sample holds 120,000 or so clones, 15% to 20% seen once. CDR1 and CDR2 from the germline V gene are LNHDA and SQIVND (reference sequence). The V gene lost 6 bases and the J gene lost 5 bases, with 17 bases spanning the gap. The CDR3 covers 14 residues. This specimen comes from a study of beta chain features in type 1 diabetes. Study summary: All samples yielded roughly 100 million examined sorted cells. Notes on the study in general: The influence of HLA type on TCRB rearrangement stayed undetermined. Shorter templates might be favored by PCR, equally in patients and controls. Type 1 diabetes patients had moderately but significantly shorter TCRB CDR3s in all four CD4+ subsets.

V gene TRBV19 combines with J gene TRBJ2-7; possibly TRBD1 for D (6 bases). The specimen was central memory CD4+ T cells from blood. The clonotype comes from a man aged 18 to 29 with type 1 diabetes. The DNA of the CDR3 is TGTGCCAGTAGCCCAGGGCCAGGGGCGGACGAGCAGTACTTC. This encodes CASSPGPGADEQYF.